These 27 T cell receptor beta chains were all obtained from the same sample, sequenced in a study of cytomegalovirus exposure and HLA in healthy donors. Vbeta (60) and Jbeta (13) primers were used in the PCR. Profiling relied on immunoSEQ multiplex PCR, and the TCRdb table lists in-frame clones only, not all of them. The table has around 140,000 clones, around 72% seen once. The sample was PBMCs. Source of these receptors: a woman younger than 35 in good health and CMV-seronegative.

This sequence joins TRBV5-1 and TRBJ2-7, with a tentative D call TRBD2 (6 bases). The CDR3 runs to 13 residues. Germline V gene lookup returns CDR1 SGHRS and CDR2 YFSETQ. Trimming removed 4 bases at V and 2 bases at J, with 10 bases between. In nucleotides, the CDR3 is TGCGCCAGCAGCCGGGACTTCACCTACGAGCAGTACTTC. Translation gives CASSRDFTYEQYF.

The V and J genes are TRBV10-3 and TRBJ2-7; 8 nucleotides agree with TRBD2. The germline CDR1 and CDR2 sequences are ENHRY and SYGVKD. The CDR3 contains 14 residues. With 7 bases clipped from V and 5 bases from J, the junction kept 10 bases outside the gene matches. This chain's CDR3 is CAIKVAGGGNEQYF. CDR3 bases: TGTGCCATCAAGGTCGCGGGAGGAGGAAACGAGCAGTACTTC.

V gene TRBV27 combines with J gene TRBJ1-1, with D possibly TRBD1 on 6 matching bases. Trimming left V 7 bases short and J 4 bases short, with 13 bases between. Germline CDR1 is MNHEY and CDR2 is SMNVEV (reference sequence). The CDR3 is 13 amino acids. The CDR3 DNA reads TGTGCCAGCAAGGGCGGGGGCCGCACTGAAGCTTTCTTT. Translated, it gives CASKGGGRTEAFF.

The chain employs TRBV5-1 and TRBJ2-1; 10 bases are shared with TRBD2. Trimming took 4 bases from V and 5 from J; bases not matched to a gene: 6. CDR1 SGHRS and CDR2 YFSETQ come from the germline V gene. The CDR3 totals 15 residues. The CDR3 nucleotides read TGCGCCAGCAGCGCCTCTAGCGGGAGTCACAATGAGCAGTTCTTC. Its protein product is CASSASSGSHNEQFF.

The chain joins TRBV5-6 to TRBJ2-1; the match to TRBD2 covers 13 bases. V lost 0 bases and J lost 6; bases outside the gene matches: 6. From germline, CDR1 is SGHDT and CDR2 YYEEEE. The CDR3 has 17 amino acids. In nucleotides, the CDR3 is TGTGCCAGCAGCTTGGGTGCAGGGACTAGCGGGGCCAATGAGCAGTTCTTC. Protein product: CASSLGAGTSGANEQFF.

The chain couples TRBV10-3 to TRBJ1-2; 8 bases are a match to TRBD1. Trimming removed 6 bases from V and 4 bases from J; junction bases left unmatched: 4. Germline V gene sequence: CDR1 ENHRY, CDR2 SYGVKD. The CDR3 is 13 residues long. The CDR3 protein is CAIRGDRSYGYTF. CDR3 sequence (DNA): TGTGCCATCAGGGGGGACAGGTCCTATGGCTACACCTTC.

This sequence joins TRBV4-1 and TRBJ2-2, with D tentatively TRBD2 (5 bases). The CDR3 consists of 15 residues. Germline V lookup: CDR1 MGHRA, CDR2 YSYEKL. V was pared by 1 base and J by 7 bases, with 13 bases between. The CDR3 sequence is CASSQVGHGDGELFF. CDR3 nucleotides: TGCGCCAGCAGCCAAGTGGGTCACGGGGACGGGGAGCTGTTTTTT.

The V call is TRBV27, the J call TRBJ2-7, with D perhaps matching TRBD2 (7 bases). V was cut by 5 bases and J by 5 bases, with 13 bases left in between. The CDR3 consists of 13 residues. Germline-derived CDR1 and CDR2 are MNHEY and SMNVEV (reference sequence). The CDR3 coding sequence is TGTGCCAGCAGTGGGGGGGCTTATGACGAGCAGTACTTC. Amino acids: CASSGGAYDEQYF.

The V gene is TRBV6-5, the J gene TRBJ2-7, with TRBD1 as a possible D gene (5 bases). V shed 2 bases and J shed 1 base, with 12 bases lying between them. The CDR3 runs to 15 residues. The germline CDR1 and CDR2 sequences are MNHEY and SVGAGI. The CDR3 is CASSYGAIRSYEQYF. CDR3 nucleotides: TGTGCCAGCAGTTACGGGGCAATACGATCCTACGAGCAGTACTTC.

The chain employs TRBV20-1 and TRBJ2-1; 8 bases map to TRBD2. The CDR3 spans 11 residues. The J segment lost 7 bases and the V segment lost 6 bases, leaving 2 bases of the junction unmatched. CDR1 and CDR2 from the germline V gene are DFQATT and SNEGSKA (reference sequence). CDR3 sequence (DNA): TGCAGTGCCAGCGGGAGTAATGAGCAGTTCTTC. Its protein is CSASGSNEQFF.

This clone was detected a few times. V usage is TRBV18 and J usage is TRBJ2-7; a weak D match, TRBD2 (5 bases). With 3 bases removed from V and 4 bases from J, the gap between germline ends came to 10 bases. CDR3 length equals 13 residues. The germline V gene encodes CDR1 KGHSH and CDR2 LQKENI. The CDR3 coding sequence is TGTGCCAGCTCACCGAGGGCAGGATACGAGCAGTACTTC. Protein product: CASSPRAGYEQYF.

The chain has TRBV25-1 and TRBJ2-2, with D unresolved. This CDR3 comprises 13 residues. Germline assignment: CDR1 MGHDK and CDR2 SYGVNS. The V and J ends lost 3 bases and 4 bases respectively, with 6 bases between them. CDR3 protein: CASSDSLTGELFF. In DNA form, the CDR3 reads TGTGCCAGCAGTGACTCCCTCACCGGGGAGCTGTTTTTT.

This clone was observed a handful of times. The gene calls are TRBV30 and TRBJ2-2, with 10 bases aligning to TRBD2. The CDR3 runs to 16 residues. Germline V lookup: CDR1 GTSNPN, CDR2 SVGIG (reference sequence). J gave up 5 bases and V 4 bases, and 10 bases lay outside the gene matches. DNA for the CDR3: TGTGCCTGGACCAGGACTAGCGGAGTGGGAACCGGGGAGCTGTTTTTT. It is translated as CAWTRTSGVGTGELFF.

The chain recombines TRBV30 with TRBJ2-7, with 11 bases matching TRBD2. J gave up 3 bases and V 2 bases, and 6 bases lay outside the gene matches. The germline V gene encodes CDR1 GTSNPN and CDR2 SVGIG (reference sequence). This CDR3 is built from 15 residues. CDR3 protein: CAWSSAGTSGYEQYF. The CDR3 DNA reads as TGTGCCTGGAGTTCCGCCGGGACTAGCGGCTACGAGCAGTACTTC.

The genes are TRBV18 and TRBJ1-1, with 8 bases fitting TRBD1. Germline V CDR1 and CDR2: KGHSH, LQKENI. The CDR3 extends over 16 amino acids. Losses at the gene ends were 6 bases for V and 3 bases for J; bases not matched to a gene: 12. In DNA form, the CDR3 reads TGTGCCAGCTCCCTCATGGGGACAGGCTTGTACACTGAAGCTTTCTTT. Translation gives CASSLMGTGLYTEAFF.

V gene TRBV19 combines with J gene TRBJ2-5, with D tentatively TRBD1 (5 bases). V was pared by 5 bases and J by 3 bases, with 10 bases between. Germline CDR1 and CDR2: LNHDA and SQIVND (reference sequence). CDR3 length: 13 amino acids. CDR3 DNA: TGTGCCAGTAGTCCGGGCAGGGAAGAGACCCAGTACTTC. Its protein is CASSPGREETQYF. The whole variable domain, filled in from reference TRBV19 and TRBJ2-5, reads DGGITQSPKYLFRKEGQNVTLSCEQNLNHDAMYWYRQDPGQGLRLIYYSQIVNDFQKGDIAEGYSVSREKKESFPLTVTSAQKNPTAFYLCASSPGREETQYFGPGTRLLVL.

This clone was detected only once. The rearrangement uses TRBV29-1 and TRBJ2-7, with 7 bases lining up with TRBD2. Per the germline V gene, CDR1 is SQVTM and CDR2 is ANQGSEA. The junction had 18 bases not matched to a gene; V was cut back by 4 bases and J by 6 bases. CDR3 length: 16 amino acids. CDR3 in DNA: TGCAGCGTTGCCGTACCTTCAGCGGGATTCTCCCTCGAGCAGTACTTC. Amino acid sequence: CSVAVPSAGFSLEQYF.

The chain joins TRBV6-5 to TRBJ2-7; TRBD2 matches at 9 bases. With 8 bases clipped from V and 3 bases from J, the junction kept 8 bases outside the gene matches. This CDR3 is built from 14 residues. Germline CDR1 and CDR2: MNHEY and SVGAGI. This CDR3 reads CASAAREGLYEQYF. CDR3 sequence (DNA): TGTGCCAGCGCGGCGCGGGAGGGCCTCTACGAGCAGTACTTC.

V is TRBV25-1 and J is TRBJ2-1; possible D gene TRBD2, 6 bases. Germline CDR1 MGHDK, CDR2 SYGVNS. The CDR3 loop spans 13 amino acids. Trimming pared 9 bases from V and 1 base from J, leaving 10 bases between. CDR3 bases: TGTGCCAGTGGCGGGGCTTCCTACAATGAGCAGTTCTTC. The encoded protein is CASGGASYNEQFF.

The gene calls are TRBV4-2 and TRBJ2-6; 9 nucleotides agree with TRBD1. Germline CDR1 and CDR2: LGHNA and YNFKEQ. This CDR3 spans 18 amino acids. J was trimmed by 1 base and V by 0 bases; bases with no gene match: 4. CDR3 sequence reads: CASSQDGQGRSGANVLTF. CDR3 in DNA: TGTGCCAGCAGCCAAGATGGACAGGGGAGATCTGGGGCCAACGTCCTGACTTTC.

DNA for the CDR3: TGTGCCAGCAGTTTTCAGAATTCACCCCTCCACTTT. This translates into CASSFQNSPLHF. The chain combines TRBV27 with TRBJ1-6, with no clear D. Per the germline V gene, CDR1 is MNHEY and CDR2 is SMNVEV (reference sequence). Trimming took off 3 bases at V and 7 bases at J, with 4 bases between the two ends. The CDR3 is 12 amino acids.

This clone appeared a few times. This chain joins TRBV29-1 and TRBJ1-3; TRBD1 agrees at 8 bases. V shed 7 bases and J 4 bases; nucleotides not matched to a gene: 9. The CDR3 is made up of 14 amino acids. In germline, CDR1 is SQVTM, CDR2 ANQGSEA. The CDR3 protein is CSASQGALGNTIYF. The CDR3 bases are TGCAGCGCCTCCCAGGGGGCATTAGGAAACACCATATATTTT.

The V call is TRBV29-1, the J call TRBJ1-1; D remains ambiguous. Germline V CDR1 and CDR2: SQVTM, ANQGSEA. The ends were cut back, 3 bases at V and 0 bases at J, with 11 bases in the middle. The CDR3 is 14 amino acids. Written as DNA, the CDR3 is TGCAGCGTTGAGGGGAGGCTGATGAACACTGAAGCTTTCTTT. This sequence encodes CSVEGRLMNTEAFF.

In this sample, this clone turned up a few times. The CDR3 region is CASSSKWGQGATEAFF. The CDR3 DNA is TGTGCCAGCAGCTCCAAATGGGGACAGGGGGCCACTGAAGCTTTCTTT. The chain uses TRBV5-8 and TRBJ1-1; 12 nucleotides agree with TRBD1. J lost 4 bases, V lost 3 bases, and 7 bases had no gene match. Per the germline V gene, CDR1 is SGHTS and CDR2 is YDEGEE. The CDR3 has 16 residues.

The rearrangement joins TRBV15 to TRBJ1-5; the match to TRBD1 covers 8 bases. The CDR3 totals 13 residues. The junction had 1 base not matched to a gene; V was cut back by 3 bases and J by 6 bases. Germline assignment: CDR1 LNHNV and CDR2 YYDKDF (reference sequence). CDR3 residues: CATSSRGPQPQHF. For the CDR3, the DNA is TGTGCCACCAGCAGCAGGGGGCCTCAGCCCCAGCATTTT.

This rearrangement joins TRBV30 to TRBJ1-5; TRBD1 agrees at 7 bases. The germline CDR1 and CDR2 sequences are GTSNPN and SVGIG (reference sequence). J was trimmed by 0 bases and V by 0 bases; bases with no gene match: 8. The CDR3 is made up of 17 amino acids. The CDR3 sequence: CAWSVARDSYSNQPQHF. CDR3 nucleotides: TGTGCCTGGAGTGTAGCTCGGGACAGCTATAGCAATCAGCCCCAGCATTTT.

The rearrangement links TRBV5-6 to TRBJ1-2; D is possibly TRBD1 (6 bases). Germline lookup yields CDR1 SGHDT and CDR2 YYEEEE. The CDR3 runs 14 residues. V lost 6 bases to trimming and J lost 5 bases, with 17 bases between them. The CDR3 region is CASTVGGTTYGYTF. In DNA form, the CDR3 reads TGTGCCAGCACCGTGGGTGGGACAACTTATGGCTACACCTTC.